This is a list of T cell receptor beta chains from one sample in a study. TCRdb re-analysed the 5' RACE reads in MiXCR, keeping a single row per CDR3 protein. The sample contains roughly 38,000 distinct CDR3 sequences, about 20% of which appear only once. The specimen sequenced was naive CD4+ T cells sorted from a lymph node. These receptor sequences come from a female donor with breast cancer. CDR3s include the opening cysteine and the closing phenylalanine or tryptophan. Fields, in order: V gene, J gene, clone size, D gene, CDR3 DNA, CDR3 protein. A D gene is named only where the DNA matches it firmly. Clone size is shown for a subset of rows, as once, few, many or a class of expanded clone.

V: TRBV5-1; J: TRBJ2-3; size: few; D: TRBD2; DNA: TGCGCCAGCAGCGAAACTAGCGCTACCACAGATACGCAGTATTTT; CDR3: CASSETSATTDTQYF
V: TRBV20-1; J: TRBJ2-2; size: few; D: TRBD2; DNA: TGCAGTGCTAGAGATGCACTAGCGGGAGGGCACGGGGAGCTGTTTTTT; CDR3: CSARDALAGGHGELFF
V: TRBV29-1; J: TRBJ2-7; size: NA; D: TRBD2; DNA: TGCAGCGTTGTTTTGGCTAGCGGGAGCGCCTACGAGCAGTACTTC; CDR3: CSVVLASGSAYEQYF
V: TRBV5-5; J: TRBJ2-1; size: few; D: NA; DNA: TGTGCCAGCAGCTTGGGGGTCGTCGGAGGAGATGAGCAGTTCTTC; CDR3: CASSLGVVGGDEQFF
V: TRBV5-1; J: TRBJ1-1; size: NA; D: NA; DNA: TGCGCCAGCAGCTTGGTTTTGGGGGCCAGCACTGAAGCTTTCTTT; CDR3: CASSLVLGASTEAFF
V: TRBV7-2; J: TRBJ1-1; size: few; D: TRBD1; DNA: TGTGCCAGCAGCCCGACAGGGTCCCACACTGAAGCTTTCTTT; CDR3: CASSPTGSHTEAFF
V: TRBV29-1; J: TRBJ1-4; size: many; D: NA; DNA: TGCAGCGTCGTCGACCCAGGGCCTGAAAAACTGTTTTTT; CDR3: CSVVDPGPEKLFF
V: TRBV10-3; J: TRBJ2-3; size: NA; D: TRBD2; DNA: TGTGCCATCAGGACCACTAGCGGGGCTAGCACAGATACGCAGTATTTT; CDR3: CAIRTTSGASTDTQYF
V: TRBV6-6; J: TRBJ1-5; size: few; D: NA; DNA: TGTGCCAGCAGTTACGGGCAGGGCGGTCAGCCCCAGCATTTT; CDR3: CASSYGQGGQPQHF
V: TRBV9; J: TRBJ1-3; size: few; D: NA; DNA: TGTGCCAGCAGCGTAGCTCTGTGGGGTTCTGGAAACACCATATATTTT; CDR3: CASSVALWGSGNTIYF
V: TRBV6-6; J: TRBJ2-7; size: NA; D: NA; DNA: TGTGCCAGCAGGGACCGCGGTACTTTAGAGGAGCAGTACTTC; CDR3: CASRDRGTLEEQYF
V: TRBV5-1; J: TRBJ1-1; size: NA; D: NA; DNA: TGCGCCAGCAGCTTGGAGGGACACAACACTGAAGCTTTCTTT; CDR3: CASSLEGHNTEAFF
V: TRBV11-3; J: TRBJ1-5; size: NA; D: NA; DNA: TGTGCCAGCAGCTTAGCCGCGAACTTATGTCAGCCCCAGCATTTT; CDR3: CASSLAANLCQPQHF
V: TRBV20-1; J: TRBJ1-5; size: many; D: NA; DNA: TGCAGTGCTAGAGGTGGGGCGGGCAGCAATCAGCCCCAGCATTTT; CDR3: CSARGGAGSNQPQHF
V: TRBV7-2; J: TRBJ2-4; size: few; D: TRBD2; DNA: TGTGCCAGCAGCGTGGCCTACAGGGCGGGGGGCATTCAGTACTTC; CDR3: CASSVAYRAGGIQYF
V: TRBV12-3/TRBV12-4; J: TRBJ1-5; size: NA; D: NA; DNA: TGTGCCAGCAGTTTTTCAAGAGGGAATCAGCCCCAGCATTTT; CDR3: CASSFSRGNQPQHF
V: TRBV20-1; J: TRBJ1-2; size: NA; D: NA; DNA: TGCAGTGCTACCGGGAAAGATGGCTACACCTTC; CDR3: CSATGKDGYTF
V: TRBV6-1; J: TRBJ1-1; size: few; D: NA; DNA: TGTGCCAGTCGGTTGGAGGGGGACACTGAAGCTTTCTTT; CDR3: CASRLEGDTEAFF
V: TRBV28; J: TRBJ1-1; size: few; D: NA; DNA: TGTGCCAGCAGTTTGCCCGGGACTGGGGGCGCTGAAGCTTTCTTT; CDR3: CASSLPGTGGAEAFF
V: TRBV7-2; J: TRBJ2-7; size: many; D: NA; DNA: TGTGCCAGCAGCTTAAGGGGTAAAGAGTCCTACGAGCAGTACTTC; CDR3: CASSLRGKESYEQYF
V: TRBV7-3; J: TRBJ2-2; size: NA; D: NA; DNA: TGTGCCAGCAGCTTATCAAGGGGTGTTGGGGACACCGGGGAGCTGTTTTTT; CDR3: CASSLSRGVGDTGELFF
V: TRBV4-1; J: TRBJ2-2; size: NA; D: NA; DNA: TGCGCCAGCAGCCGCATGTGGGGGCTCTACTCCACCGGGGAGCTGTTTTTT; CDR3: CASSRMWGLYSTGELFF
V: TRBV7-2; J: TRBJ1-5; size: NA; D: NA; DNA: TGTGCCAGCAGCTTATCTGGACGGTCAGTTCAGCCCCAGCATTTT; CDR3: CASSLSGRSVQPQHF
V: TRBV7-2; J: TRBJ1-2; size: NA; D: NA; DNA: TGTGTCGCCTCGCTGGGGGTGGGCCATGGCTACACCTTC; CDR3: CVASLGVGHGYTF
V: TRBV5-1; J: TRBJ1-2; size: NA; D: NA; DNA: TGCGCCAGCAACCCCGGGGGGGGCGGCTATGGCTACACCTTC; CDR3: CASNPGGGGYGYTF
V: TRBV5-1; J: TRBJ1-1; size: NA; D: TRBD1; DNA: TGCGCCAGCAGCCCCTGGGGGGGGACAGACACTGAAGCTTTCTTT; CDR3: CASSPWGGTDTEAFF
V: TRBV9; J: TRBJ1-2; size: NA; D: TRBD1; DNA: TGTGCCAGCAGCCCCAGAGGATGGGACAGAGCAAATGGCTACACCTTC; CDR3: CASSPRGWDRANGYTF
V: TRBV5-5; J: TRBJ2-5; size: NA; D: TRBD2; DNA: TGTGCCAGCAGCTTAAGAGCGGGGATGGGCGAGACCCAGTACTTC; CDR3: CASSLRAGMGETQYF
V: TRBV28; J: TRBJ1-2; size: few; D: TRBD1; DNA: TGTGCCAGCAGCCCAGCCGGGACAGGGGCCCTATCGTTGGGCTACACCTTC; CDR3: CASSPAGTGALSLGYTF
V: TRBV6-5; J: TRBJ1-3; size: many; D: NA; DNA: TGTGCCAGCAGCCAATCGGACACCATATATTTT; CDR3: CASSQSDTIYF
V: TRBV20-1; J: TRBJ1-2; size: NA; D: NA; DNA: TGCAGTGCCCCGACAACTAACTATGGCTACACCTTC; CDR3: CSAPTTNYGYTF
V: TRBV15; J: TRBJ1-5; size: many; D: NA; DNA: TGTGCCACCAGCAGAGGCAGGGGTAATGGCAATCAGCCCCAGCATTTT; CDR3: CATSRGRGNGNQPQHF
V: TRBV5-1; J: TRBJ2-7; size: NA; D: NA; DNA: TGCGCCAGCAGCTTAAGAGGCAGGCCGGTGCTGGACTACGAGCAGTACTTC; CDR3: CASSLRGRPVLDYEQYF
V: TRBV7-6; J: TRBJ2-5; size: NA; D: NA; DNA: TGTGCCAGCAGCCGCGGTGGCCTTGGAGAGGAGACCCAGTACTTC; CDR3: CASSRGGLGEETQYF
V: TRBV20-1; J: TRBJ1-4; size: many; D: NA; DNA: TGCAGTGCTGGTCCCAGTAATGAAAAACTGTTTTTT; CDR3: CSAGPSNEKLFF